This T cell receptor beta chain was recovered during a study of blood T cells in healthy people across ages (dated by TCRdb to 2014 to 2015). For the wider study: In model experiments, roughly one uniquely barcoded TCR beta cDNA molecule per two T cells was captured by template switching. The study measured age-related changes in TCR beta repertoire diversity using deep sequencing normalized with unique cDNA molecular identifiers. Four age groups were formed from the donors: young (average roughly 15 years), middle-aged (just under 40), aged (approximately 60) and long-lived (about 75). Donors of different ages were randomly distributed across sequencing lanes to avoid experimental bias. Using the same blood draw, the study looked at two additional independent replicas of 1 million unique cDNA reads for two donors, one aged 18 to 30 and the other aged 80 or older.

The library was made by 5' RACE. The data were produced on an Illumina HiSeq 2500. A second PCR of roughly 7 to 11 cycles was performed with a sample-barcoded 5' primer and a J-beta primer mix. A unique molecular identifier was introduced onto each TCR beta cDNA molecule by a template-switch 5' adaptor carrying 12 random nucleotides. At least 2.5 million CDR3-containing paired-end reads were obtained from each sample. All of the RNA was converted into first-strand cDNA using the Mint cDNA synthesis kit, with a TRBC-specific oligonucleotide serving as the primer. After uracil-DNA glycosylase treatment, a first 18-cycle PCR used universal primers M1SS and BC2_uni_R on all cDNA. Per the authors' processing: For normalization, 1 million high-quality reads, each with a distinct molecular identifier, were randomly selected from each sample. Reads with shared molecular identifiers were discarded instead of being binned into consensus sequences. MiTCR, set to a Q25 quality threshold and the strictest error-elimination algorithm, was used for CDR3 identification, clonotype clustering and error correction. A nonparametric unseen species model with Euler transformation was used to estimate a lower bound on total TCR beta diversity. The public reads were run again by TCRdb, first through fastp at Q25 and then through MiXCR, and only productive beta chains were kept. Rows with one shared CDR3 protein collapse into an entry with the most common genes and DNA. These V and J calls rely on TCRdb rather than the paper's analysis. This sample holds about 1.4 million distinct CDR3 sequences; approximately 60% were observed only once. About 6.7% of the sample goes to the ten largest clones.

The donors were roughly 40 Caucasian individuals from Russia, aged 6 to 90 years, who were systemically healthy. Each donor gave 8.5 to 10 milliliters of peripheral blood, collected into EDTA-treated Vacutainer tubes. Ficoll-Paque density-gradient centrifugation was used to isolate PBMCs, with at least 6.5 million per sample. Trizol reagent was used to extract total RNA from the PBMCs, yielding at least 5.5 micrograms per sample. Naive CD45RAhigh/CD27high T cell percentages were measured by flow cytometry on a PBMC aliquot from every donor. This clonotype was counted between two and nine times. Its binding antigen is unknown. Nothing much larger sits one base from this clone, and base qualities are not available. Results and caveats for the whole study, not just this receptor: Bulk unsorted PBMC profiling prevented conclusive comparison of naive and antigen-experienced compartments. The percentage of naive T cells measured by flow cytometry correlated strongly with observed TCR beta diversity. As age increased, observed TCR beta diversity per million T cells dropped in a roughly linear way, and a significant reduction was already evident by age 40. Estimates of total diversity based on one million sequenced T cells were regarded as lower bounds and as underestimates. Compared with the aged group, the long-lived group had more naive CD4+ T cells, fewer expanded clones and increased TCR diversity, a pattern suggesting age selection. Donor CMV infection status was unknown, potentially confounding age-related changes in expanded clonotypes.

The CDR3, from cysteine to phenylalanine, totals 11 residues. The DNA shown is the 33-base CDR3, in frame from base 1. CDR1 and CDR2, per the germline V gene, are SQVTM and ANQGSEA. The germline ends are 10 bases apart after V is trimmed by 6 bases and J by 5 bases. This chain is built from TRBV29-1 and TRBJ2-5, and perhaps TRBD2 as D gene, on 5 matching bases. Sequencing input: blood. This clonotype originated in a man aged 18 to 30 in good health. The nucleotide sequence reads as follows: TGCAGCGTGAGGGCCGGGGAGACCCAGTACTTC. This sequence encodes CSVRAGETQYF.